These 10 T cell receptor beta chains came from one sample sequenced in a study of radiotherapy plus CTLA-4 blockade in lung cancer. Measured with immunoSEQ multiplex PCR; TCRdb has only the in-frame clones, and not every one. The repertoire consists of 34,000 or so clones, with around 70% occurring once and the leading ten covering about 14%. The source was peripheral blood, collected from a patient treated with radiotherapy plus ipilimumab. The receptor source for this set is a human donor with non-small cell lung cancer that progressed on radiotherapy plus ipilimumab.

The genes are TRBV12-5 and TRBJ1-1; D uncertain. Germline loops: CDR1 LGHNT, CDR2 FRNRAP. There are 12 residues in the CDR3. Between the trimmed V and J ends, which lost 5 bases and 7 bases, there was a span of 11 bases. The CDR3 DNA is TGTGCTAGTGGTAGACGGACGAGTGAAGCTTTCTTT. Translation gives CASGRRTSEAFF.

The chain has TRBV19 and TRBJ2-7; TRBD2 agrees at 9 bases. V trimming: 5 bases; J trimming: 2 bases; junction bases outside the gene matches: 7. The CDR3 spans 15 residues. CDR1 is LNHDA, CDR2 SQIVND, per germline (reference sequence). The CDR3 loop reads CASSWTSETTYEQYF. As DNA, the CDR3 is TGTGCCAGTAGTTGGACTAGCGAAACTACCTACGAGCAGTACTTC. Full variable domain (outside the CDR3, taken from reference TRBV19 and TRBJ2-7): DGGITQSPKYLFRKEGQNVTLSCEQNLNHDAMYWYRQDPGQGLRLIYYSQIVNDFQKGDIAEGYSVSREKKESFPLTVTSAQKNPTAFYLCASSWTSETTYEQYFGPGTRLTVT.

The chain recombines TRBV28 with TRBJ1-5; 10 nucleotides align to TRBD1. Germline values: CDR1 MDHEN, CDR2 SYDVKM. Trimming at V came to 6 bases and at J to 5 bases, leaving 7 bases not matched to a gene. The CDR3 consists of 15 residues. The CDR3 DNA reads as TGTGCCAGCAGAAAGACAGGGGGCGCCCATCAGCCCCAGCATTTT. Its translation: CASRKTGGAHQPQHF. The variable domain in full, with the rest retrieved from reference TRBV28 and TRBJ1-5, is DVKVTQSSRYLVKRTGEKVFLECVQDMDHENMFWYRQDPGLGLRLIYFSYDVKMKEKGDIPEGYSVSREKKERFSLILESASTNQTSMYLCASRKTGGAHQPQHFGDGTRLSIL.

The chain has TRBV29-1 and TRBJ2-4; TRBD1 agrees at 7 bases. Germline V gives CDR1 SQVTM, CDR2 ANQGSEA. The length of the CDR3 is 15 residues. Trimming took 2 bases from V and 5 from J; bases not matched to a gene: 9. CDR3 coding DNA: TGCAGCGTTGAACAAGGCATGGGACAGCAAAACATTCAGTACTTC. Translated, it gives CSVEQGMGQQNIQYF.

CDR3 sequence reads: CASSYSGETGELFF. The DNA of the CDR3 is TGTGCCAGCAGTTACTCGGGGGAGACCGGGGAGCTGTTTTTT. The chain couples TRBV6-5 to TRBJ2-2; the D gene could be TRBD1 or TRBD2 (5 bases each). The germline V gene has CDR1 MNHEY and CDR2 SVGAGI. This CDR3 has 14 amino acids. V was pared by 0 bases and J by 5 bases, with 7 bases between.

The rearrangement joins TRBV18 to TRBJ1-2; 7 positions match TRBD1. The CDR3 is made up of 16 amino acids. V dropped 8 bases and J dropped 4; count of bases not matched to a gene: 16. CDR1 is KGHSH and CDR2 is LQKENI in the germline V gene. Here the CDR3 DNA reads TGTGCCAGCCCTCCATACTACCGGGACAGCCTCTATGGCTACACCTTC. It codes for CASPPYYRDSLYGYTF. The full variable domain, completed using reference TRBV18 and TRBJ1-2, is NAGVMQNPRHLVRRRGQEARLRCSPMKGHSHVYWYRQLPEEGLKFMVYLQKENIIDESGMPKERFSAEFPKEGPSILRIQQVVRGDSAAYFCASPPYYRDSLYGYTFGSGTRLTVV.

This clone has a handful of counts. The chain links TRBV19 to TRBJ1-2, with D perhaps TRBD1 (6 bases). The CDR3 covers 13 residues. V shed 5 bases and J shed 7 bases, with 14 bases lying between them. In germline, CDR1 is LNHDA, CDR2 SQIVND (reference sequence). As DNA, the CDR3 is TGTGCCAGTAGTCCCCACAGGGCTGGTGGCTACACCTTC. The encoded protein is CASSPHRAGGYTF.

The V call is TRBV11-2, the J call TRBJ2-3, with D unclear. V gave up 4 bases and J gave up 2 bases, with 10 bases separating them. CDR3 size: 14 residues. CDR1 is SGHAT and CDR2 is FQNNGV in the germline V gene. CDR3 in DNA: TGTGCCAGCAGCTCCCGGGCATCCACAGATACGCAGTATTTT. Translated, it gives CASSSRASTDTQYF.

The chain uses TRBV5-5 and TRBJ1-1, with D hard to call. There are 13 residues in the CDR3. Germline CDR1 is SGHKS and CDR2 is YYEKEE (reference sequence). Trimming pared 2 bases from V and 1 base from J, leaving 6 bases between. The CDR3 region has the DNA TGTGCCAGCAGCTTTGGTGGGAACACTGAAGCTTTCTTT. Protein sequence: CASSFGGNTEAFF.

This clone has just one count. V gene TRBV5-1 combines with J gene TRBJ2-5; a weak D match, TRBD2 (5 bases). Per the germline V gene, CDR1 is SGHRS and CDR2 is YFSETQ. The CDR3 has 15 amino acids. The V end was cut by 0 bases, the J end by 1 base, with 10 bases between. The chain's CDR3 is CASSLVGDVQETQYF. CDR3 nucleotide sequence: TGCGCCAGCAGCTTGGTCGGGGATGTCCAAGAGACCCAGTACTTC.